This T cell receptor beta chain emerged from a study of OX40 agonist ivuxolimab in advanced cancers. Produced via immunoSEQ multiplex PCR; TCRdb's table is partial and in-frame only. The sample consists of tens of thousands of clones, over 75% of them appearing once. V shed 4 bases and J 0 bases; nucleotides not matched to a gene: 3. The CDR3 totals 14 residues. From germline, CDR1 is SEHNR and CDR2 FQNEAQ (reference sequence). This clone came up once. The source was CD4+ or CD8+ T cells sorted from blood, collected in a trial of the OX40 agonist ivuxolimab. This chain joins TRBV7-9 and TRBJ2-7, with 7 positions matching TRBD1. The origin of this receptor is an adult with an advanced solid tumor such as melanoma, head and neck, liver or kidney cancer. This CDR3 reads CASSSQGISYEQYF. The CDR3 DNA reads TGTGCCAGCAGCTCACAGGGGATCTCCTACGAGCAGTACTTC. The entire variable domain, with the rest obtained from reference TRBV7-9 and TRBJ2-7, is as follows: DTGVSQNPRHKITKRGQNVTFRCDPISEHNRLYWYRQTLGQGPEFLTYFQNEAQLEKSRLLSDRFSAERPKGSFSTLEIQRTEQGDSAMYLCASSSQGISYEQYFGPGTRLTVT.